A selection of T cell receptor beta chains follows, all from one sample in a study of T cell responses to AZD1222 COVID-19 vaccine. Sequencing was performed with immunoSEQ multiplex PCR; in TCRdb, only in-frame clones are kept and a portion is missing. The profile covers roughly 110,000 clones, with 75% to 90% appearing a single time and around 4.4% taken by the ten largest. Sequenced material: peripheral blood, taken on day 0 of AZD1222 vaccination. These receptors came from an adult in good health. CDR3s include the opening cysteine and the closing phenylalanine or tryptophan. A D gene is named only where the DNA matches it firmly. Clone sizes are given selectively: once, few, many, or a class where the clone is expanded.

V gene: TRBV10-3; clone size: -; D gene: -; J gene: TRBJ1-5; CDR3 protein: CAIKAHGSNQPQHF; CDR3 DNA: TGTGCCATCAAGGCGCACGGTAGCAATCAGCCCCAGCATTTT
V gene: TRBV2; clone size: medium-sized; D gene: -; J gene: TRBJ2-2; CDR3 protein: CASSDRSSNTGELFF; CDR3 DNA: TGTGCCAGCAGTGACAGGTCTTCGAACACCGGGGAGCTGTTTTTT
V gene: TRBV24-1; clone size: -; D gene: -; J gene: TRBJ2-4; CDR3 protein: CATPPLANIQYF; CDR3 DNA: TGTGCCACCCCACCCCTCGCAAACATTCAGTACTTC
V gene: TRBV27; clone size: -; D gene: -; J gene: TRBJ1-6; CDR3 protein: CASCARGADNSPLHF; CDR3 DNA: TGTGCCAGCTGCGCCCGAGGAGCGGATAATTCACCCCTCCACTTT
V gene: TRBV15; clone size: -; D gene: -; J gene: TRBJ1-5; CDR3 protein: CATTTGGGSNQPQHF; CDR3 DNA: TGTGCCACCACCACCGGGGGTGGTAGCAATCAGCCCCAGCATTTT
V gene: TRBV10-3; clone size: -; D gene: -; J gene: TRBJ2-2; CDR3 protein: CAIRRSGGELFF; CDR3 DNA: TGTGCCATCAGGAGGTCCGGCGGGGAGCTGTTTTTT
V gene: TRBV30; clone size: -; D gene: TRBD1; J gene: TRBJ1-2; CDR3 protein: CAWLTGNYGYTF; CDR3 DNA: TGTGCCTGGCTGACAGGGAACTATGGCTACACCTTC
V gene: TRBV30; clone size: -; D gene: -; J gene: TRBJ1-4; CDR3 protein: CAWSGGAVEKLFF; CDR3 DNA: TGTGCCTGGAGTGGAGGGGCAGTTGAAAAACTGTTTTTT
V gene: TRBV5-5; clone size: -; D gene: TRBD1; J gene: TRBJ2-6; CDR3 protein: CASSLPTGGSGANVLTF; CDR3 DNA: TGTGCCAGCAGTTTACCGACAGGGGGCTCTGGGGCCAACGTCCTGACTTTC
V gene: TRBV4-1; clone size: -; D gene: -; J gene: TRBJ1-4; CDR3 protein: CASSQARGEKLFF; CDR3 DNA: TGCGCCAGCAGCCAAGCGCGGGGGGAAAAACTGTTTTTT
V gene: TRBV3-1/TRBV3-2; clone size: -; D gene: TRBD1; J gene: TRBJ2-3; CDR3 protein: CASSRGQGWTDTQYF; CDR3 DNA: TGTGCCAGCAGCCGAGGACAGGGTTGGACAGATACGCAGTATTTT
V gene: TRBV12-3/TRBV12-4; clone size: -; D gene: TRBD1; J gene: TRBJ1-4; CDR3 protein: CASTGGGEKLFF; CDR3 DNA: TGTGCCAGCACAGGGGGAGGGGAAAAACTGTTTTTT
V gene: TRBV30; clone size: -; D gene: TRBD2; J gene: TRBJ2-2; CDR3 protein: CAWGLANTGELFF; CDR3 DNA: TGTGCCTGGGGACTAGCGAACACCGGGGAGCTGTTTTTT
V gene: TRBV9; clone size: -; D gene: -; J gene: TRBJ1-4; CDR3 protein: CASSPWGYQNEKLFF; CDR3 DNA: TGTGCCAGTTCCCCTTGGGGCTACCAGAATGAAAAACTGTTTTTT
V gene: TRBV20-1; clone size: -; D gene: -; J gene: TRBJ1-2; CDR3 protein: CSASDSIYTF; CDR3 DNA: TGCAGTGCTAGTGACTCCATATACACCTTC
V gene: TRBV9; clone size: -; D gene: -; J gene: TRBJ1-6; CDR3 protein: CASRGTGGSPLHF; CDR3 DNA: TGTGCCAGCCGCGGGACCGGCGGCTCACCCCTCCACTTT
V gene: TRBV7-8; clone size: -; D gene: -; J gene: TRBJ2-7; CDR3 protein: CASSAEGDEQYF; CDR3 DNA: TGTGCCAGCAGCGCAGAGGGAGACGAGCAGTACTTC
V gene: TRBV19; clone size: -; D gene: -; J gene: TRBJ2-7; CDR3 protein: CASSIVPSYEQYF; CDR3 DNA: TGTGCCAGTAGTATAGTTCCGAGCTACGAGCAGTACTTC
V gene: TRBV5-1; clone size: -; D gene: -; J gene: TRBJ2-5; CDR3 protein: CASSVESQETQYF; CDR3 DNA: TGCGCCAGCAGCGTGGAGTCCCAAGAGACCCAGTACTTC
V gene: TRBV7-2; clone size: once; D gene: -; J gene: TRBJ1-5; CDR3 protein: CASSRSGGRQPQHF; CDR3 DNA: TGTGCCAGCAGCAGATCGGGCGGGAGGCAGCCCCAGCATTTT
V gene: TRBV3-1/TRBV3-2; clone size: -; D gene: -; J gene: TRBJ1-1; CDR3 protein: CASSQDRAVSDTEAFF; CDR3 DNA: TGTGCCAGCAGCCAAGACAGGGCGGTATCGGACACTGAAGCTTTCTTT
V gene: TRBV9; clone size: -; D gene: TRBD2; J gene: TRBJ2-7; CDR3 protein: CASSVGTSGSHEQYF; CDR3 DNA: TGTGCCAGCAGCGTCGGGACTAGCGGGAGCCACGAGCAGTACTTC
V gene: TRBV10-2; clone size: -; D gene: -; J gene: TRBJ2-5; CDR3 protein: CASSARAKGETQYF; CDR3 DNA: TGCGCCAGCAGTGCCCGCGCGAAGGGGGAGACCCAGTACTTC
V gene: TRBV9; clone size: -; D gene: TRBD1; J gene: TRBJ1-2; CDR3 protein: CASSEDRAQGYGYTF; CDR3 DNA: TGTGCCAGCAGCGAAGACAGGGCCCAAGGGTATGGCTACACCTTC
V gene: TRBV7-8; clone size: -; D gene: -; J gene: TRBJ1-5; CDR3 protein: CASSLMDRIFGNQPQHF; CDR3 DNA: TGTGCCAGCAGCTTAATGGACAGAATCTTTGGCAATCAGCCCCAGCATTTT
V gene: TRBV24-1; clone size: few; D gene: TRBD1; J gene: TRBJ2-3; CDR3 protein: CATKNATGGTDTQYF; CDR3 DNA: TGTGCCACCAAAAATGCAACAGGGGGCACAGATACGCAGTATTTT
V gene: TRBV6-1; clone size: -; D gene: -; J gene: TRBJ2-5; CDR3 protein: CASSELRSAGTQYF; CDR3 DNA: TGTGCCAGCAGTGAACTGCGATCTGCGGGGACCCAGTACTTC
V gene: TRBV6-6; clone size: -; D gene: TRBD1; J gene: TRBJ2-7; CDR3 protein: CASSYPIDRGPYEQYF; CDR3 DNA: TGTGCCAGCAGTTACCCAATTGACAGGGGACCCTACGAGCAGTACTTC
V gene: TRBV18; clone size: once; D gene: TRBD1; J gene: TRBJ1-2; CDR3 protein: CASSPPRGGYGYTF; CDR3 DNA: TGTGCCAGCTCACCACCCAGGGGGGGCTATGGCTACACCTTC
V gene: TRBV6-5; clone size: -; D gene: -; J gene: TRBJ1-1; CDR3 protein: CASSLAGKMNTEAFF; CDR3 DNA: TGTGCCAGCAGTTTGGCAGGGAAAATGAACACTGAAGCTTTCTTT
V gene: TRBV5-1; clone size: -; D gene: TRBD1; J gene: TRBJ2-5; CDR3 protein: CASSLGGTGRETQYF; CDR3 DNA: TGCGCCAGCAGCTTGGGTGGGACAGGGAGAGAGACCCAGTACTTC
V gene: TRBV18; clone size: -; D gene: TRBD1; J gene: TRBJ1-6; CDR3 protein: CANSPGTANNSPLHF; CDR3 DNA: TGTGCCAACTCCCCCGGGACAGCTAATAATTCACCCCTCCACTTT
V gene: TRBV30; clone size: -; D gene: -; J gene: TRBJ1-6; CDR3 protein: CAWSPPDSLNSPLHF; CDR3 DNA: TGTGCCTGGAGCCCACCCGACAGTCTTAATTCACCCCTCCACTTT
V gene: TRBV5-5; clone size: -; D gene: -; J gene: TRBJ1-1; CDR3 protein: CASSLDMRVTEAFF; CDR3 DNA: TGTGCCAGCAGCCTCGACATGAGGGTCACTGAAGCTTTCTTT
V gene: TRBV6-6; clone size: -; D gene: -; J gene: TRBJ1-1; CDR3 protein: CASEKQLNTEAFF; CDR3 DNA: TGTGCCAGCGAAAAACAGCTTAACACTGAAGCTTTCTTT
V gene: TRBV14; clone size: -; D gene: TRBD1; J gene: TRBJ2-7; CDR3 protein: CASSLTGLLHEQYF; CDR3 DNA: TGTGCCAGCAGCTTGACAGGGCTTCTCCACGAGCAGTACTTC
V gene: TRBV19; clone size: -; D gene: TRBD1; J gene: TRBJ2-7; CDR3 protein: CASSRPGQGTYEQYF; CDR3 DNA: TGTGCCAGTAGTAGGCCGGGACAGGGAACCTACGAGCAGTACTTC
V gene: TRBV19; clone size: -; D gene: -; J gene: TRBJ2-1; CDR3 protein: CASSREGEGYNEQFF; CDR3 DNA: TGTGCCAGTAGTCGAGAGGGTGAAGGCTACAATGAGCAGTTCTTC